These T cell receptor beta chains were read from a single sample in a study of CD8 T cells in Susac syndrome. TCRdb used MiXCR to reprocess the immunoSEQ multiplex PCR reads, holding one entry per CDR3 protein. The repertoire holds around 170,000 distinct CDR3 sequences, with roughly 94% as singletons. Sample: CD8+ T cells from PBMCs. These receptor sequences come from a human donor with Susac syndrome. Each CDR3 is given with its conserved first and last residue. Each record gives: D gene, V gene, J gene, clone size, CDR3 protein, CDR3 DNA. A D gene is named only where the DNA matches it firmly. Clone sizes are given selectively: once, few, many, or a class where the clone is expanded.

.	TRBV30	TRBJ2-7	.	CAWSVTSHEQYF	TGTGCCTGGAGTGTGACATCCCACGAGCAGTACTTC
TRBD2	TRBV6-5	TRBJ2-5	.	CASSFGGLAGEETQYF	TGTGCCAGCAGTTTCGGGGGACTAGCGGGGGAAGAGACCCAGTACTTC
TRBD1	TRBV27	TRBJ1-2	.	CASSLSGQGAYGYTF	TGTGCCAGCAGTTTATCGGGACAGGGGGCCTATGGCTACACCTTC
TRBD2	TRBV7-3	TRBJ2-1	.	CASSHIAGGKDEQFF	TGTGCCAGCAGTCATATAGCGGGAGGAAAGGATGAGCAGTTCTTC
TRBD1	TRBV9	TRBJ1-2	.	CASSGGTANYGYTF	TGTGCCAGCAGCGGGGGGACAGCTAACTATGGCTACACCTTC
.	TRBV20-1	TRBJ1-2	.	CSASQGYTF	TGCAGTGCTAGTCAAGGCTACACCTTC
.	TRBV12-3/TRBV12-4	TRBJ1-5	once	CASGSDSNQPQHF	TGTGCCAGCGGGTCCGATAGCAATCAGCCCCAGCATTTT
.	TRBV10-2	TRBJ2-7	.	CASSGAGTLYEQYF	TGCGCCAGCAGCGGAGCCGGGACTCTCTACGAGCAGTACTTC
TRBD1	TRBV20-1	TRBJ1-1	.	CSARDRTGGTEAFF	TGCAGTGCTAGAGACCGGACAGGGGGCACTGAAGCTTTCTTT
.	TRBV11-2	TRBJ1-1	.	CASRPDPGNFRTEAFF	TGTGCCAGCAGACCCGATCCAGGGAATTTTCGAACTGAAGCTTTCTTT
TRBD1	TRBV12-3/TRBV12-4	TRBJ2-1	once	CASTFVGGRYNEQFF	TGTGCCAGCACCTTCGTAGGGGGCCGATACAATGAGCAGTTCTTC
.	TRBV13	TRBJ1-1	.	CASSLAREKAFF	TGTGCCAGCAGCTTAGCCCGGGAGAAAGCTTTCTTT
.	TRBV4-1	TRBJ2-7	.	CASSQDKGGEVRSYEQYF	TGCGCCAGCAGCCAAGATAAAGGTGGGGAGGTCCGCTCCTACGAGCAGTACTTC
.	TRBV5-6	TRBJ2-7	.	CASSPGTTYEQYF	TGTGCCAGCAGCCCAGGTACCACCTACGAGCAGTACTTC
TRBD1	TRBV12-3/TRBV12-4	TRBJ2-1	.	CASIQGGQGFLVEQFF	TGTGCCAGCATCCAGGGGGGACAGGGATTTCTAGTCGAGCAGTTCTTC
.	TRBV27	TRBJ2-5	.	CASGLGVGETQYF	TGTGCCAGCGGGCTGGGAGTCGGCGAGACCCAGTACTTC
TRBD1	TRBV5-4	TRBJ1-1	.	CASSLDRGGTEAFF	TGTGCCAGCAGCTTGGACAGGGGAGGCACTGAAGCTTTCTTT
TRBD2	TRBV12-3/TRBV12-4	TRBJ2-7	.	CASSVTSGSTYEQYF	TGTGCCAGCAGCGTAACTAGCGGGAGTACCTACGAGCAGTACTTC